This T cell receptor beta chain was profiled in a study of identical twins. General observations from the study: Out-of-frame beta chain sequences displayed weaker excess sharing between twins. While abundant cord blood beta clonotypes carried fewer insertions, memory repertoires showed no such pattern. Excess low generation probability was seen in twin-shared out-of-frame alpha sequences.

Germline V gene lookup returns CDR1 SQVTM and CDR2 ANQGSEA. V lost 0 bases to trimming and J lost 3 bases; unmatched junction nucleotides: 9. The CDR3 extends over 16 amino acids. One entry per CDR3 protein, called by TCRdb with MiXCR from the 5' RACE reads. Of 1,800,000 or so distinct CDR3 sequences detected, around 33% appear once; the ten largest clones hold under 0.35%. This clonotype came up a few times. Antigen specificity is unknown. The chain has TRBV29-1 and TRBJ2-3, with 7 bases matching TRBD2. This TCR was sampled from a newborn girl in good health. The sequenced material came from cord blood. The CDR3 reads CSVEDVWGEGTDTQYF. Here the CDR3 DNA reads TGCAGCGTTGAAGATGTGTGGGGGGAGGGGACAGATACGCAGTATTTT.